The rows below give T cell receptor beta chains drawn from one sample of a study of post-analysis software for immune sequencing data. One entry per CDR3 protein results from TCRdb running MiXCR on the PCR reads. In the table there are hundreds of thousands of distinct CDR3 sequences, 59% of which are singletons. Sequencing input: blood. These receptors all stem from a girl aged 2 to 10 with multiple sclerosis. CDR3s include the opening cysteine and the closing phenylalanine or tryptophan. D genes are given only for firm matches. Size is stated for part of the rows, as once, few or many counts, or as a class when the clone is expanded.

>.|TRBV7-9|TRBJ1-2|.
TGTGCCAGCAGCTTAACCAGGGGTGATGGCTACACCTTC
CASSLTRGDGYTF
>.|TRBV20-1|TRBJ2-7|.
TGCAGTGCTAACTTACTCTTTTTCACCGAGCAGTACTTC
CSANLLFFTEQYF
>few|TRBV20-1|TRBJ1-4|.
TGCAGTGCTAGAGAACGAGGGAAACTGTTTTTT
CSARERGKLFF
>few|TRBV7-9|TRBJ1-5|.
TGTGCCAGCACCCCATCGGATAGCAATCAGCCCCAGCATTTT
CASTPSDSNQPQHF
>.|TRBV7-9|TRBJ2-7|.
TGTGCCAGCAGCGACGACAGTCTCTCGGTCTACGAGCAGTACTTC
CASSDDSLSVYEQYF
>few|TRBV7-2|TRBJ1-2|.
TGTGCCAGCAGCTTTGCAGGGGACGGCTACACCTTC
CASSFAGDGYTF
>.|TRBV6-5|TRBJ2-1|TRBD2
TGTGCCAGCAGTACCGGGACTAGCGGGAGTCGACAGTTCTTC
CASSTGTSGSRQFF
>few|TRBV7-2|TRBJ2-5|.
TGTGCCAGCAGGCCTCAGCTGATGTGGACCCAGTACTTC
CASRPQLMWTQYF
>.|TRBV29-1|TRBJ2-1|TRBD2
TGCAGCGTTGGGATAGCGGGGGTTTACAATGAGCAGTTCTTC
CSVGIAGVYNEQFF
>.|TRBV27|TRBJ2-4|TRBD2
TGTGCCAGCAGAAGACTAGCACAAAACATTCAGTACTTC
CASRRLAQNIQYF
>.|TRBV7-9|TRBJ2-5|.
TGTGCCAGCAGCTTAGTAGAGGGAACAGAGACCCAGTACTTC
CASSLVEGTETQYF
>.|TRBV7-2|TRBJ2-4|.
TGTGCCAGCAGCCCGTACCCCCGGCTAGCCAAAAACATTCAGTACTTC
CASSPYPRLAKNIQYF
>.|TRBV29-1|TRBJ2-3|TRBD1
TGCAGCGTTGAAGGCGCGGGACAGGGGAATTTGCCCTCAGATACGCAGTATTTT
CSVEGAGQGNLPSDTQYF
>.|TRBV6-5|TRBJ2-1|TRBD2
TGTGCCAGCTCAGGGACTAGCGGGAGGGATGAGCAGTTCTTC
CASSGTSGRDEQFF
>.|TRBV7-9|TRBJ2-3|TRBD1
TGTGCCAGCAGTGGACAGGAGTCCACAGATACGCAGTATTTT
CASSGQESTDTQYF
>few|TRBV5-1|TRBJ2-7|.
TGCGCCAGCAGCGATGCTAGGGGAGCCTACGAGCAGTACTTC
CASSDARGAYEQYF
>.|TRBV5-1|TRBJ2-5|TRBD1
TGCGCCAGCAGCTTGTATCCCACAGGGGCTGGAGAGACCCAGTACTTC
CASSLYPTGAGETQYF
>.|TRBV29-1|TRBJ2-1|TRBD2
TGCAGCGTGTCCCCGGCGTCTAGCGGCGGCAATGAGCAGTTCTTC
CSVSPASSGGNEQFF